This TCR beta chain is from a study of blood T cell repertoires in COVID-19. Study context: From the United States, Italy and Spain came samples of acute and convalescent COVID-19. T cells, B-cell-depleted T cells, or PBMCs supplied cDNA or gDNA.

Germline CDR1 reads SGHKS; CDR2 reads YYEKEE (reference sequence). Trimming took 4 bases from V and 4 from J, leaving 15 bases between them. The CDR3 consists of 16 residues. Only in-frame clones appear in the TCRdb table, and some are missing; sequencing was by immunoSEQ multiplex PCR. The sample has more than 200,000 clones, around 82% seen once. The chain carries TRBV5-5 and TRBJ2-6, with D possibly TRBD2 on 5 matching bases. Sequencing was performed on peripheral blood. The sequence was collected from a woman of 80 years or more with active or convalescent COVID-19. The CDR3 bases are TGTGCCAGCAGCCCCACCGGGGTATCCGGGGCCAACGTCCTGACTTTC. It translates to CASSPTGVSGANVLTF.